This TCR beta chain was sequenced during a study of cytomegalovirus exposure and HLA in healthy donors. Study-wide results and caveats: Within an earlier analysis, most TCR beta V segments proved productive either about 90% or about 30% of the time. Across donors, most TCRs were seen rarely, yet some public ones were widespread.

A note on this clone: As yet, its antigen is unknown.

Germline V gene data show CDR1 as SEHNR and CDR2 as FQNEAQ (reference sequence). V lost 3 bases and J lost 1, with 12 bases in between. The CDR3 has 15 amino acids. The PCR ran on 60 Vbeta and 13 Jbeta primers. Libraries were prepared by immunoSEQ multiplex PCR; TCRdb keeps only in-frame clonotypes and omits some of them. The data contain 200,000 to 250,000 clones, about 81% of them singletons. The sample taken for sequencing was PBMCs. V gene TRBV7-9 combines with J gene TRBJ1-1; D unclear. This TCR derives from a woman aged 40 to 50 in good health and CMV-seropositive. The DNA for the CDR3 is TGTGCCAGCAGCTTTGAGAGTCGGAGGAACACTGAAGCTTTCTTT. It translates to CASSFESRRNTEAFF.